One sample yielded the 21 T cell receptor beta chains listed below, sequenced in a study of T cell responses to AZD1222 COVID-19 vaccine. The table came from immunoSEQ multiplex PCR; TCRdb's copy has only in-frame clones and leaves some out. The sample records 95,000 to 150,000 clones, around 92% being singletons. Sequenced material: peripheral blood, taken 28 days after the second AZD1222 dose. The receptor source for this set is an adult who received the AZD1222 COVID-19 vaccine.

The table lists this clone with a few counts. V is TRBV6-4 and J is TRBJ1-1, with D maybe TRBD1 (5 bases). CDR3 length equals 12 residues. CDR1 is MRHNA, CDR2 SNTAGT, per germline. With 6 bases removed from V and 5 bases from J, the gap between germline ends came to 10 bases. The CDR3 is CASRGEGTEAFF. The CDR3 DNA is TGTGCCAGCAGAGGGGAAGGGACTGAAGCTTTCTTT.

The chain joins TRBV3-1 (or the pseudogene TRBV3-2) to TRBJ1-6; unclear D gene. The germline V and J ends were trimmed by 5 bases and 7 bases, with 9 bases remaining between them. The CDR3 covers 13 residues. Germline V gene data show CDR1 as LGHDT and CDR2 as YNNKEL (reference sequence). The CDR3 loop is CASSVMSNSPLHF. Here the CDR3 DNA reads TGTGCCAGCAGCGTAATGTCAAATTCACCCCTCCACTTT.

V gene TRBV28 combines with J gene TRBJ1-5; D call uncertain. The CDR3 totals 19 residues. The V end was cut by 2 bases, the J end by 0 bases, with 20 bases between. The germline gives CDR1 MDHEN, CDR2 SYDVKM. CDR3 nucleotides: TGTGCCAGCAGTTTACAGTCGGCAGGTAATCGGTATAGCAATCAGCCCCAGCATTTT. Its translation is CASSLQSAGNRYSNQPQHF.

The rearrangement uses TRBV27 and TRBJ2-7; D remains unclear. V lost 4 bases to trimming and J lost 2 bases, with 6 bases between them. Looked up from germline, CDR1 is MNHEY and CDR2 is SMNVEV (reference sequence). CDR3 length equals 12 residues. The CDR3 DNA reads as TGTGCCAGCAGTTCTGGCACCTACGAGCAGTACTTC. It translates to CASSSGTYEQYF.

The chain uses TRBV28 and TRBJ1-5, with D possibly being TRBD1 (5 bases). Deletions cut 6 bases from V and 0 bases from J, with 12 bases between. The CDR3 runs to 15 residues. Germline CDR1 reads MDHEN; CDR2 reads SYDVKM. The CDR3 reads CASSRQSYSNQPQHF. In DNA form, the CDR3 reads TGTGCCAGCAGCCGACAGTCATATAGCAATCAGCCCCAGCATTTT.

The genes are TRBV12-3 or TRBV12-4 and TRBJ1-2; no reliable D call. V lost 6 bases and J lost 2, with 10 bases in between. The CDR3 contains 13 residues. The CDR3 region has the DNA TGTGCCAGCAGCCCGACTGAGAACTATGGCTACACCTTC. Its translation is CASSPTENYGYTF.

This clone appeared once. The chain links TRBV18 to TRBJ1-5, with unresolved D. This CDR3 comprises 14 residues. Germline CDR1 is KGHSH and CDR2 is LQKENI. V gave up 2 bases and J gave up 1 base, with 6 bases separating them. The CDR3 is CASSPVGSNQPQHF. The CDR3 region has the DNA TGTGCCAGCTCACCAGTCGGGAGCAATCAGCCCCAGCATTTT.

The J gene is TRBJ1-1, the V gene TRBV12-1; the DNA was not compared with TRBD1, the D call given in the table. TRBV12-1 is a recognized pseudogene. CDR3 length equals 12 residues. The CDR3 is CARVRGNTEAFF. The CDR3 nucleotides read TGTGCCAGAGTCAGGGGAAACACTGAAGCTTTCTTT.

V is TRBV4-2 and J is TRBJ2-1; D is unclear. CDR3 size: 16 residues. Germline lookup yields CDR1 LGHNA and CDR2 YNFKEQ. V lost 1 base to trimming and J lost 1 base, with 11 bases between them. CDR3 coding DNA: TGTGCCAGCAGCCAAGTCGGCGATGGATCCTACAATGAGCAGTTCTTC. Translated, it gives CASSQVGDGSYNEQFF.

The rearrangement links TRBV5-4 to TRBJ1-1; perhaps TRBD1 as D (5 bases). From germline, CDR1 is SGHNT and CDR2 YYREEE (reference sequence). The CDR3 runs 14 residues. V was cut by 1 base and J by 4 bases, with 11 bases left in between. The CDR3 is CASSLWQGVTEAFF. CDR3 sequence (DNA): TGTGCCAGCAGCTTGTGGCAGGGAGTCACTGAAGCTTTCTTT.

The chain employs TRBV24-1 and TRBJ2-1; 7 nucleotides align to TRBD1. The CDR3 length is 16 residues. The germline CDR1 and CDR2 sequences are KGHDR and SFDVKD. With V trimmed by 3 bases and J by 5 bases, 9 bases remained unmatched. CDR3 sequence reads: CATSDPSRQGNNEQFF. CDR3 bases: TGTGCCACCAGTGATCCATCACGACAGGGAAACAATGAGCAGTTCTTC.

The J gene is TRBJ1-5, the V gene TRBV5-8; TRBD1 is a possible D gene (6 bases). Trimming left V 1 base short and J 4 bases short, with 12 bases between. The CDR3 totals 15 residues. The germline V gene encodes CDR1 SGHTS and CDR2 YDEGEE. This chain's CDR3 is CASSLNEGGNQPQHF. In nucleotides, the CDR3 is TGTGCCAGCAGCTTGAACGAGGGGGGGAATCAGCCCCAGCATTTT.

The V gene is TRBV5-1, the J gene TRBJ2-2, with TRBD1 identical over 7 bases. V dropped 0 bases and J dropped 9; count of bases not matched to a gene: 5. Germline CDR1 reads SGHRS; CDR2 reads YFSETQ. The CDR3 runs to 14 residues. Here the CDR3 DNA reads TGCGCCAGCAGCTTGGCAGGGGGATGGAGGGAGCTGTTTTTT. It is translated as CASSLAGGWRELFF. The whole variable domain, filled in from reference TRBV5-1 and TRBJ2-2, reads KAGVTQTPRYLIKTRGQQVTLSCSPISGHRSVSWYQQTPGQGLQFLFEYFSETQRNKGNFPGRFSGRQFSNSRSEMNVSTLELGDSALYLCASSLAGGWRELFFGEGSRLTVL.

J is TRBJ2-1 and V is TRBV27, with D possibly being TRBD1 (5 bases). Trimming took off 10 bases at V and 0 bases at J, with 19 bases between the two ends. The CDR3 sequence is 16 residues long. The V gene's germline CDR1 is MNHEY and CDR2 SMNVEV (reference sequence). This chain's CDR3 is CATPCGAVSSYNEQFF. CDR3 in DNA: TGTGCCACCCCCTGTGGGGCGGTGAGCTCCTACAATGAGCAGTTCTTC.

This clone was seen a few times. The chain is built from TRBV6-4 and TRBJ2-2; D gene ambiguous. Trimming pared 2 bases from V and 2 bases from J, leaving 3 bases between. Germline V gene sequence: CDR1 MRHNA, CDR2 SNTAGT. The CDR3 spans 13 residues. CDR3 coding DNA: TGTGCCAGCAGTGACAAAAACACCGGGGAGCTGTTTTTT. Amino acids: CASSDKNTGELFF.

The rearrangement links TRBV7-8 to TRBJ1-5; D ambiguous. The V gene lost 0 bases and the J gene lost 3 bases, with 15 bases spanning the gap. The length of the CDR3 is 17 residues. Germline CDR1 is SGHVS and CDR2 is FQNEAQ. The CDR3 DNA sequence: TGTGCCAGCAGCTTAGCGTTACAGCGAGAATCCAATCAGCCCCAGCATTTT. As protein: CASSLALQRESNQPQHF.

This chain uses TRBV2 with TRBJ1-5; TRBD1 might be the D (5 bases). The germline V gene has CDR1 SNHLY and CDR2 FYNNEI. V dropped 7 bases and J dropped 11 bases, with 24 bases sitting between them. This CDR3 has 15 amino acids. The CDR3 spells CASNGRSDSGRAQHF. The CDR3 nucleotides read TGTGCCAGCAATGGCCGTTCGGATTCAGGGAGGGCCCAGCATTTT.

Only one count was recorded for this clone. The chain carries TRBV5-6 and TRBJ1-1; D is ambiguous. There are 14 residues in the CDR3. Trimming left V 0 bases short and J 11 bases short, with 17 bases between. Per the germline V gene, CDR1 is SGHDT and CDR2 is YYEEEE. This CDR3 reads CASSLEEYRVPAFF. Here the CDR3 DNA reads TGTGCCAGCAGCTTGGAGGAGTACCGCGTCCCCGCTTTCTTT.

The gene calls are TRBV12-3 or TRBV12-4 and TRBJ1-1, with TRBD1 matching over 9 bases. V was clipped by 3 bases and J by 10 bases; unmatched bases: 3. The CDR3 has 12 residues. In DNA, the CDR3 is TGTGCCAGCAGTTTGGGGACAGGGCTAGCTTTCTTT. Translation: CASSLGTGLAFF.

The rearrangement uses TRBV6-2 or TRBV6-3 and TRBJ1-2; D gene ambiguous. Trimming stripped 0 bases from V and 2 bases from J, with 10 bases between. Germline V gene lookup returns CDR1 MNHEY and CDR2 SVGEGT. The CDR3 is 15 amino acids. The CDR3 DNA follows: TGTGCCAGCAGTTACTCTGCTCACACGAACTATGGCTACACCTTC. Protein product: CASSYSAHTNYGYTF.

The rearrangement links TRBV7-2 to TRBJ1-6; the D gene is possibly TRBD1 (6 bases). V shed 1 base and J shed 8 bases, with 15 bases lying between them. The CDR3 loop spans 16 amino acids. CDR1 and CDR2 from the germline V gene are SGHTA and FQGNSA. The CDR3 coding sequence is TGTGCCAGCAGCTTAGTGGGGGCAGGGGTTGATTCACCCCTCCACTTT. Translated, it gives CASSLVGAGVDSPLHF.